Shown below are 6 T cell receptor beta chains from a single sample sequenced in a study of blood T cells in healthy people across ages. Then a second PCR, running roughly 7 to 11 cycles, was carried out with a sample-barcoded 5' primer and a J-beta primer mix. TCRdb reprocessed the 5' RACE reads with MiXCR, giving one entry per CDR3 protein. There are about 1.5 million distinct CDR3 sequences in the sample; approximately 43% occur only once, and over 3.5% lies in the top ten. Sequencing was performed on blood. These receptors all stem from a woman between 18 and 29 years old in good health.

V is TRBV5-1 and J is TRBJ2-3; D is unclear. Trimming cost V 1 base and J 4 bases, with 13 bases left between them. Germline assignment: CDR1 SGHRS and CDR2 YFSETQ. The CDR3 covers 15 residues. The CDR3 DNA is TGCGCCAGCAGCTTGCAGCCAGGAAGGTCAGATACGCAGTATTTT. This gives the protein CASSLQPGRSDTQYF.

The chain has TRBV10-3 and TRBJ1-1; D gene ambiguous. The CDR3 spans 14 residues. Germline lookup yields CDR1 ENHRY and CDR2 SYGVKD. V was shortened by 8 bases and J by 5 bases, with 18 bases between the two germline ends. The CDR3 nucleotides are TGTGCCATCGGGTCAGCCGGGTCTGGGACTGAAGCTTTCTTT. It translates to CAIGSAGSGTEAFF.

This clonotype came up a few times. The chain combines TRBV6-1 with TRBJ1-4, with D possibly being TRBD1 (6 bases). The CDR3 runs to 16 residues. V was pared by 3 bases and J by 4 bases, with 15 bases between. Per the germline V gene, CDR1 is MNHNS and CDR2 is SASEGT. The CDR3 is CASSDPSRGLNEKLFF. As DNA, the CDR3 is TGTGCCAGCAGTGACCCGTCGCGGGGGCTTAATGAAAAACTGTTTTTT.

The genes are TRBV7-9 and TRBJ1-2, with D unresolved. The CDR3 consists of 14 residues. The ends were cut back, 2 bases at V and 7 bases at J, with 14 bases in the middle. Per germline, CDR1 SEHNR and CDR2 FQNEAQ (reference sequence). The CDR3 sequence is CASSLSRPLCGYTF. The CDR3 bases are TGTGCCAGCAGCTTAAGTCGGCCTCTCTGTGGCTACACCTTC.

This clonotype was seen once. V and J are TRBV7-9 and TRBJ1-5; possibly TRBD1 for D (5 bases). The CDR3 spans 14 residues. The V gene's germline CDR1 is SEHNR and CDR2 FQNEAQ (reference sequence). V was shortened by 5 bases and J by 4 bases, with 12 bases between the two germline ends. CDR3 residues: CASSASGYNQPQHF. The CDR3 coding sequence is TGTGCCAGCAGCGCGTCAGGGTATAATCAGCCCCAGCATTTT.

This clonotype came up a few times. This sequence joins TRBV28 and TRBJ2-7; TRBD1 or TRBD2 may be the D gene (6 bases each). This CDR3 has 15 amino acids. V was trimmed by 6 bases and J by 3 bases, leaving 18 bases between them. Germline assignment: CDR1 MDHEN and CDR2 SYDVKM. CDR3 amino acids: CASRLGGTTNYEQYF. The CDR3 DNA sequence: TGTGCCAGCAGGTTAGGGGGGACAACCAACTACGAGCAGTACTTC.